The sequence of this TCR beta chain was determined in a study of monozygotic twins with inflammatory bowel disease. CDR3 size: 14 residues. Germline CDR1 SEHNR, CDR2 FQNEAQ (reference sequence). Every TCR library drew on 3500 ng of total RNA. During cDNA synthesis, UMIs that each contained a 6-nucleotide sample barcode were added by means of template switching. TCRdb re-called the 5' RACE reads and catalogs CDR3 proteins one per entry, DNA excluded. This sample's table reports some 170,000 distinct CDR3 sequences. The specimen was blood. V and J are TRBV7-9 and TRBJ2-5. The TCR sequence derives from a human donor with ulcerative colitis or Crohn's disease, or a healthy co-twin of an affected twin (not recorded which). The CDR3 protein is CASSPRQLTEAQYF.